This T cell receptor (beta chain) was sequenced in a study of T cells after yellow fever vaccination. Background on the study: SMART-Seq v4 Ultra Low Input handled preparation of low-cell-number fractions.

A word on this clonotype: Antigen unknown.

Overall study results and limits: Abundant contaminating clonotypes from the bulk population could appear in FACS-sorted repertoires.

Germline V gene data show CDR1 as SGHTA and CDR2 as FQGNSA. CDR3 length equals 11 residues. V lost 5 bases, J lost 2 bases, and 4 bases lay in between. TCRdb used MiXCR to reprocess the 5' RACE reads, holding one entry per CDR3 protein. The repertoire has about 170,000 distinct CDR3 sequences, 8% to 13% of them found once; the top ten carry 36%. This sequence joins TRBV7-2 and TRBJ2-7; D unresolved. This receptor was taken from a man aged 18 to 29 who received the YFV17D yellow fever vaccine. The starting material was CD8+ T cells sorted from PBMCs, obtained 15 days after the yellow fever booster vaccination. The CDR3, as DNA: TGTGCCAGCAGCCCGACCTACGAGCAGTACTTC. It is translated as CASSPTYEQYF.